This T cell receptor (beta chain) emerged from a study of blood T cell repertoires in COVID-19. The protocol was immunoSEQ multiplex PCR, while the TCRdb copy is restricted to in-frame clones and leaves out a portion. The sample holds 70,000 or so clones; roughly 84% are singletons and the top ten take roughly 30%. Germline lookup yields CDR1 MRHNA and CDR2 SNTAGT. V lost 0 bases to trimming and J lost 9 bases; unmatched junction nucleotides: 7. The CDR3 runs to 16 residues. The rearrangement joins TRBV6-4 to TRBJ1-6; 8 bases are a match to TRBD1. This clonotype was sampled from a woman older than 75 with active or convalescent COVID-19. The sample comprised peripheral blood. The CDR3 is CASSDSGQGIRSPLHF. The CDR3, as DNA: TGTGCCAGCAGTGACTCCGGACAGGGAATTCGTTCACCCCTCCACTTT.